A single sample gave rise to the 16 T cell receptor beta chains below, sequenced in a study of T cell repertoires in cytomegalovirus infection. These receptors lack a known antigen. MiXCR, applied by TCRdb to the reads, yields one record per CDR3 protein. Among around 570,000 distinct CDR3 sequences, about 39% were seen once, and the ten largest hold over 45%. Sequencing used cultured PBMCs, obtained from culture after CMV antigen stimulation. The receptors derive from a human donor in good health (CMV status not recorded). Some clones in this sample may be carry-over from other donors' samples.

This clonotype showed up just a few times. The chain recombines TRBV27 with TRBJ1-2, with a tentative D call TRBD1 (6 bases). Germline CDR1 MNHEY, CDR2 SMNVEV (reference sequence). This CDR3 comprises 16 residues. Trimming removed 0 bases from V and 0 bases from J, with 11 bases in between. CDR3 loop: CASSLSSDRSNYGYTF. In DNA form, the CDR3 reads TGTGCCAGCAGTTTATCTTCGGACAGATCTAACTATGGCTACACCTTC.

The gene calls are TRBV7-2 and TRBJ2-7; D may be TRBD1 or TRBD2 (6 bases each). This CDR3 contains 15 residues. Germline CDR1 is SGHTA and CDR2 is FQGNSA. V dropped 3 bases and J dropped 3 bases, with 15 bases sitting between them. The CDR3 spells CASSFSGAGVYEQYF. The CDR3 nucleotides are TGTGCCAGCAGCTTCTCGGGGGCCGGGGTCTACGAGCAGTACTTC. The full variable domain, its missing parts supplied by reference TRBV7-2 and TRBJ2-7, is GAGVSQSPSNKVTEKGKDVELRCDPISGHTALYWYRQSLGQGLEFLIYFQGNSAPDKSGLPSDRFSAERTGGSVSTLTIQRTQQEDSAVYLCASSFSGAGVYEQYFGPGTRLTVT.

V and J are TRBV28 and TRBJ2-2; D uncertain. The germline V and J ends were trimmed by 6 bases and 3 bases, with 14 bases remaining between them. The CDR3 covers 15 residues. Looked up from germline, CDR1 is MDHEN and CDR2 is SYDVKM. Here the CDR3 DNA reads TGTGCCAGCAGCCAACCGCGGCACTACACCGGGGAGCTGTTTTTT. The encoded protein is CASSQPRHYTGELFF.

The rearrangement links TRBV10-3 to TRBJ2-1, with TRBD1 as a possible D gene (6 bases). The V end was cut by 6 bases, the J end by 8 bases, with 11 bases between. The V gene's germline CDR1 is ENHRY and CDR2 SYGVKD. The CDR3 covers 12 residues. The CDR3 here is CAISPGGYEQFF. The DNA of the CDR3 is TGTGCCATCAGCCCTGGGGGCTATGAGCAGTTCTTC.

In its sample, this clonotype was seen many times. The chain is built from TRBV5-6 and TRBJ2-2; D remains unclear. Germline-derived CDR1 and CDR2 are SGHDT and YYEEEE. The V end was cut by 6 bases, the J end by 5 bases, with 17 bases between. This CDR3 is built from 15 residues. The CDR3 sequence is CASISSRHLTGELFF. The CDR3 coding sequence is TGTGCCAGCATCTCGTCCCGACACTTGACCGGGGAGCTGTTTTTT.

The rearrangement uses TRBV7-2 and TRBJ2-7; 7 bases fit TRBD2. Germline values: CDR1 SGHTA, CDR2 FQGNSA. V dropped 3 bases and J dropped 7; count of bases not matched to a gene: 12. This CDR3 has 15 residues. Here the CDR3 reads CASSFLGGRAGEQYF. The CDR3 coding sequence is TGTGCCAGCAGCTTTTTGGGGGGGAGGGCTGGGGAGCAGTACTTC.

This clonotype was picked up a small number of times. This chain joins TRBV5-1 and TRBJ2-3; D not certain. The germline gives CDR1 SGHRS, CDR2 YFSETQ. CDR3 length: 15 amino acids. V was cut by 7 bases and J by 0 bases, with 15 bases left in between. In DNA form, the CDR3 reads TGCGCCAGCTACCTTCAAGCTGGGAGCACAGATACGCAGTATTTT. It specifies CASYLQAGSTDTQYF.

The chain has TRBV11-2 and TRBJ2-7; TRBD1 matches at 7 bases. CDR1 is SGHAT and CDR2 is FQNNGV in the germline V gene. CDR3 length equals 13 residues. After removal of 8 bases from V and 6 bases from J, the junction contained 10 bases not matched to a gene. The CDR3 reads CASVLKGAGEQYF. The CDR3 nucleotides read TGTGCCAGCGTCCTTAAGGGGGCGGGCGAGCAGTACTTC.

The V gene is TRBV18, the J gene TRBJ1-1; D is undetermined. V lost 3 bases and J lost 5, with 7 bases in between. The CDR3 sequence is 12 residues long. Germline CDR1 and CDR2: KGHSH and LQKENI. This CDR3 reads CASSPMETEAFF. The CDR3, as DNA: TGTGCCAGCTCACCGATGGAGACTGAAGCTTTCTTT.

The J gene is TRBJ2-6, the V gene TRBV7-8; a possible D gene is TRBD2 (6 bases). CDR3 length: 18 residues. V lost 5 bases and J lost 2, with 19 bases in between. Germline values: CDR1 SGHVS, CDR2 FQNEAQ. In DNA form, the CDR3 reads TGTGCCAGCAGCCGCTACTCGTTCGGGAGTCCTGGGGCCAACGTCCTGACTTTC. Translation: CASSRYSFGSPGANVLTF.

The rearrangement uses TRBV5-6 and TRBJ1-1; possibly TRBD1 for D (5 bases). This CDR3 is 14 amino acids long. V lost 7 bases and J lost 3, with 16 bases in between. The germline gives CDR1 SGHDT, CDR2 YYEEEE. In nucleotides, the CDR3 is TGTGCCAGCGGACTAAGGGGTACTGACACTGAAGCTTTCTTT. This sequence encodes CASGLRGTDTEAFF.

In its sample, this clonotype was seen many times. This chain uses TRBV10-3 with TRBJ2-6; D is possibly TRBD2 (5 bases). Germline CDR1 and CDR2: ENHRY and SYGVKD. The V gene lost 0 bases and the J gene lost 2 bases, with 5 bases spanning the gap. The length of the CDR3 is 15 residues. The CDR3 DNA reads TGTGCCATCAGTGAGTCGGAGGCTGGGGCCAACGTCCTGACTTTC. Residues: CAISESEAGANVLTF.

This chain links TRBV5-4 with TRBJ2-3; possibly TRBD1 for D (6 bases). Per the germline V gene, CDR1 is SGHNT and CDR2 is YYREEE (reference sequence). V lost 1 base and J 2 bases, leaving 11 bases between the germline ends. The length of the CDR3 is 15 residues. CDR3 sequence: CASSLRQASTDTQYF. The CDR3 DNA follows: TGTGCCAGCAGCTTGCGACAGGCGTCCACAGATACGCAGTATTTT.

The CDR3 DNA reads TGCAGTGCTAGTAGCGGGGCCTTATGGGATACGCAGTATTTT. This gives the protein CSASSGALWDTQYF. The chain couples TRBV20-1 to TRBJ2-3, with 8 bases identical to TRBD2. Germline CDR1 reads DFQATT; CDR2 reads SNEGSKA (reference sequence). After removal of 3 bases from V and 6 bases from J, the junction contained 8 bases not matched to a gene. The CDR3 spans 14 residues.

J is TRBJ1-5 and V is TRBV5-5, with D perhaps TRBD1 (5 bases). The length of the CDR3 is 14 residues. V was trimmed by 0 bases and J by 7 bases, leaving 11 bases between them. Looked up from germline, CDR1 is SGHKS and CDR2 is YYEKEE (reference sequence). CDR3 sequence (DNA): TGTGCCAGCAGCTTGGAGGGGTATAGACAGCCCCAGCATTTT. This sequence encodes CASSLEGYRQPQHF. Full variable domain (missing parts from reference TRBV5-5 and TRBJ1-5): DAGVTQSPTHLIKTRGQQVTLRCSPISGHKSVSWYQQVLGQGPQFIFQYYEKEERGRGNFPDRFSARQFPNYSSELNVNALLLGDSALYLCASSLEGYRQPQHFGDGTRLSIL.

This clonotype was detected only a few times. The genes are TRBV7-6 and TRBJ2-1; D possibly corresponds to TRBD2 (11 bases). The CDR3 runs 19 residues. Between the trimmed V and J ends, which lost 5 bases and 4 bases, there was a span of 27 bases. Germline CDR1 is SGHVS and CDR2 is FNYEAQ. The DNA for the CDR3 is TGTGCCAGCAGCATGGACAGGGGGGGACTAGCGGACTTATACAATGAGCAGTTCTTC. Amino acids: CASSMDRGGLADLYNEQFF.